The rows below give T cell receptor beta chains drawn from one sample of a study of monozygotic twins with cystic fibrosis. TCRdb's copy holds only in-frame clones and misses some; the assay was immunoSEQ multiplex PCR. The profile shows about 9,600 clones, 97% to 99% of them singletons. Sequencing input: blood. The receptors derive from a girl aged 2-10 years with cystic fibrosis. CDR3s leave out the opening cysteine and the closing phenylalanine or tryptophan. D genes are given only for firm matches.

J: TRBJ2-3
D: -
V: TRBV2
length: 11
CDR3: ASSYTGTDTQY

J: TRBJ1-3
D: -
V: TRBV15
length: 13
CDR3: ATSRDAGDRNTIY

J: TRBJ2-7
D: -
V: TRBV7-9
length: 12
CDR3: ASSLGTRGYEQY

J: TRBJ1-1
D: -
V: TRBV12-5
length: 11
CDR3: ASGTGSNTEAF

J: TRBJ1-1
D: TRBD1
V: TRBV5-1
length: 13
CDR3: ASSPRTGVNTEAF

J: TRBJ2-2
D: TRBD1
V: TRBV5-1
length: 13
CDR3: ASSRDRVATGELF

J: TRBJ1-5
D: -
V: TRBV28
length: 16
CDR3: ASSLRGWEPYSNQPQH

J: TRBJ1-1
D: TRBD1
V: TRBV28
length: 12
CDR3: ASRTQGANTEAF

J: TRBJ2-1
D: -
V: TRBV15
length: 13
CDR3: ATSRPGTTVTEQF

J: TRBJ2-3
D: TRBD2
V: TRBV7-2
length: 13
CDR3: ASSRGLAGADTQY

J: TRBJ2-3
D: -
V: TRBV5-1
length: 13
CDR3: ASSRDQSSTDTQY

J: TRBJ2-5
D: TRBD2
V: TRBV7-9
length: 15
CDR3: ASSHGETSGSQETQY

J: TRBJ2-6
D: -
V: TRBV4-1
length: 15
CDR3: ASSQDPRYSGANVLT

J: TRBJ2-7
D: -
V: TRBV27
length: 12
CDR3: ASSLWGLGYEQY

J: TRBJ2-7
D: TRBD2
V: TRBV11-2
length: 13
CDR3: ASSLLLAGDYEQY

J: TRBJ1-1
D: TRBD1
V: TRBV18
length: 15
CDR3: ASSPTTPGQGRTEAF

J: TRBJ1-2
D: -
V: TRBV15
length: 12
CDR3: ATSRQLANYGYT

J: TRBJ1-5
D: -
V: TRBV7-2
length: 13
CDR3: ASTEGSGSNQPQH

J: TRBJ2-5
D: -
V: TRBV27
length: 11
CDR3: ASSLLRQETQY

J: TRBJ1-2
D: -
V: TRBV29-1
length: 12
CDR3: SVLMTGLNYGYT

J: TRBJ1-2
D: -
V: TRBV7-2
length: 13
CDR3: ASSALPQGGYGYT

J: TRBJ2-7
D: -
V: TRBV11-2
length: 15
CDR3: ASSVQLVGLGSYEQY

J: TRBJ1-1
D: TRBD1
V: TRBV7-9
length: 13
CDR3: ASSSSGTGNTEAF

J: TRBJ1-2
D: -
V: TRBV11-2
length: 13
CDR3: ASSLTWDNYYGYT

J: TRBJ1-2
D: TRBD1
V: TRBV18
length: 16
CDR3: ASSPSPPTPAGGVGYT

J: TRBJ1-4
D: -
V: TRBV6-6
length: 10
CDR3: ASSYSGEKLF

J: TRBJ1-2
D: TRBD1
V: TRBV5-1
length: 11
CDR3: ASSGGQNYGYT

J: TRBJ2-4
D: -
V: TRBV5-6
length: 12
CDR3: ASSFSGGKNIQY

J: TRBJ1-1
D: TRBD1
V: TRBV6-1
length: 13
CDR3: ASSQRQGANTEAF

J: TRBJ1-5
D: -
V: TRBV7-2
length: 13
CDR3: ASSLVINSNQPQH

J: TRBJ2-7
D: -
V: TRBV12-5
length: 15
CDR3: ASGLVLARQASYEQY

J: TRBJ2-1
D: -
V: TRBV4-3
length: 12
CDR3: ASSHQDGYNEQF

J: TRBJ1-2
D: -
V: TRBV7-9
length: 9
CDR3: ASSSTGSYT

J: TRBJ1-1
D: -
V: TRBV2
length: 10
CDR3: ASTQDNTEAF

J: TRBJ2-7
D: -
V: TRBV5-1
length: 13
CDR3: ASSPTGTSVYEQY

J: TRBJ2-7
D: -
V: TRBV21-1
length: 13
CDR3: ASSKPGIRAYEQY

J: TRBJ1-1
D: TRBD1
V: TRBV9
length: 15
CDR3: ASSVRASGQGGTEAF

J: TRBJ2-1
D: TRBD2
V: TRBV7-2
length: 13
CDR3: ASSNPGLGGFEQF

J: TRBJ1-2
D: TRBD1
V: TRBV19
length: 11
CDR3: ASSIAGGAGYT

J: TRBJ2-7
D: -
V: TRBV29-1
length: 11
CDR3: SVEGTAAYEQY

J: TRBJ2-1
D: TRBD2
V: TRBV19
length: 11
CDR3: ASSINGGNEQF

J: TRBJ2-1
D: TRBD1
V: TRBV30
length: 11
CDR3: AWNPGGISEQF

J: TRBJ2-1
D: TRBD2
V: TRBV6-5
length: 13
CDR3: ASSPGRSSYNEQF

J: TRBJ2-3
D: TRBD2
V: TRBV30
length: 12
CDR3: AWGTSGRGDTQY

J: TRBJ2-1
D: TRBD2
V: TRBV12-5
length: 10
CDR3: ASGLVGGGQF

J: TRBJ1-4
D: -
V: TRBV9
length: 14
CDR3: ASSVGPGPTNEKLF

J: TRBJ2-1
D: -
V: TRBV11-2
length: 14
CDR3: ASQTGDRGFLHEQF

J: TRBJ1-1
D: -
V: TRBV6-5
length: 12
CDR3: ASSLRTVNTEAF

J: TRBJ1-1
D: TRBD1
V: TRBV18
length: 13
CDR3: ASSPGTGMGTEAF

J: TRBJ2-5
D: TRBD1
V: TRBV4-1
length: 11
CDR3: ASSSAGGETQY

J: TRBJ2-7
D: TRBD2
V: TRBV27
length: 14
CDR3: ASSPVTPGLAIEQY